This T cell receptor beta chain was found in a study of T-cell reconstitution after alpha-beta-depleted transplantation in children (dated by TCRdb to the mid-2010s). Looking at the study overall: Using TCR repertoire profiling, the study quantitatively followed how T-cell immune reconstitution unfolded in children after TCRalphabeta/CD19-depleted allogeneic hematopoietic cell transplantation.

This clonotype was picked up many times. Which antigen it targets is not known. Base qualities were left out, and no much larger clone turns up one base away. Library preparation was by PCR. The data were produced on an Illumina HiSeq 2500. TCR library preparation used molecular barcoding, with unique molecular identifiers applied to normalize quantification of the TCRbeta repertoire. TCRdb redid the processing of the public reads, applying fastp at Q25 and MiXCR, and retained in-frame beta chains. Rows are unified per CDR3 protein, each entry keeping the most common DNA and genes. The sample table shows 700,000 or so distinct CDR3 sequences, and around 13% are seen once. Around 0.79% of the sample goes to the ten largest clones. This specimen's treatment or condition label, per the study, means: allogeneic hematopoietic cell transplantation with graft depleted of TCRalphabeta T cells and CD19 B cells. The children who served as transplant recipients had been given grafts of TCRalphabeta/CD19-depleted allogeneic hematopoietic cells.

Summary of the overall study and its limitations: In some patients, high TCRbeta diversity at day 60 was attributed to recipient T cells and intrathymic progenitors that had survived conditioning. About two months after transplant, the apparently early recovery of alphabetaT-cell counts reportedly depended on just several hundred clones that had expanded rapidly and came from non-depleted graft cells. The frequencies of hyperexpanded clones fell over the following months, and after one year, T-cell counts and TCRbeta diversity were mostly attributed to newly produced T cells.

For CDR1 and CDR2, the germline V gene lists SGHRS and YFSETQ. For this chain, trimming is 5 bases at the V end and 6 bases at the J end, and the number of junction bases without a gene match is 11. Including cysteine and phenylalanine, the CDR3 has 16 amino acids. Only the CDR3 region is kept as DNA, spanning 48 bases read in frame from base 1. Sequencing was performed on PBMCs, taken before TCRalphabeta/CD19-depleted stem cell transplant. The sequence links TRBV5-1 to TRBJ2-7, and TRBD2 aligns with 13 junction nucleotides. The clonotype originates from a girl aged 2-9 years with congenital amegakaryocytic thrombocytopenia, due to receive a stem cell transplant. CDR3 reads: CASRWGLAGTSVEQYF. The sequenced DNA is TGCGCCAGCAGGTGGGGACTAGCGGGAACCAGTGTCGAGCAGTACTTC. The CDR3 plus the reference TRBV5-1 and TRBJ2-7 genes for the other parts give the full variable domain: KAGVTQTPRYLIKTRGQQVTLSCSPISGHRSVSWYQQTPGQGLQFLFEYFSETQRNKGNFPGRFSGRQFSNSRSEMNVSTLELGDSALYLCASRWGLAGTSVEQYFGPGTRLTVT.